Below, one T cell receptor beta chain is given with its context. It was negative isolation that provided the CD8+ and CD4+ T cells, whereas TEMRA cells were enriched by FACS. The data originate from a study of CD8 T cells in Susac syndrome. The RNA input was 0.5 to 1 ug, and it was reverse transcribed with random hexamers. A single record per CDR3 protein comes from TCRdb applying MiXCR to the immunoSEQ multiplex PCR reads. The sample holds under 250,000 distinct CDR3 sequences; approximately 94% are singletons and the top ten take 0.15%. The TCR was taken from a human donor with Susac syndrome. Sequencing was performed on CD4+ T cells from PBMCs.

The CDR3 DNA follows: TGTGCCAGTAGTTCCCGACGGACCTTCTCTGGAAACACCATATATTTT. It is translated as CASSSRRTFSGNTIYF. The gene calls are TRBV19 and TRBJ1-3; D not certain. The CDR3 runs 16 residues. The V and J ends lost 5 bases and 0 bases respectively, with 14 bases between them. CDR1 and CDR2 from the germline V gene are LNHDA and SQIVND (reference sequence). The full variable domain, completed using reference TRBV19 and TRBJ1-3, is DGGITQSPKYLFRKEGQNVTLSCEQNLNHDAMYWYRQDPGQGLRLIYYSQIVNDFQKGDIAEGYSVSREKKESFPLTVTSAQKNPTAFYLCASSSRRTFSGNTIYFGEGSWLTVV.